This passage covers 25 T cell receptor beta chains from one sample sequenced in a study of T cells in Graves' hyperthyroidism and ophthalmopathy. The source material, RNA transcripts, was used to amplify TCR beta CDR3 regions. The HTBI primer set drove a first-round RT-PCR of the TCR CDR3. Using its own MiXCR run on the multiplex PCR reads, TCRdb lists one record per CDR3 protein. The profile covers hundreds of thousands of distinct CDR3 sequences, with roughly 45% appearing a single time and approximately 6.8% taken by the ten largest. Sequenced: peripheral blood or thyroid tissue (not recorded which). The origin of the receptors is an adult man with Graves' disease, either hyperthyroidism or ophthalmopathy (not recorded which).

Worth noting for this clonotype: This clone may be a read error of a much larger clone one base away. In this CDR3 the conserved last residue, phenylalanine or tryptophan, is missing, so a read error is likely. The V call is TRBV14, the J call TRBJ1-1; D unclear. The V gene lost 3 bases and the J gene lost 4 bases, with 12 bases spanning the gap. The CDR3 extends over 14 amino acids. The germline gives CDR1 SGHDN, CDR2 FVKESK. Here the CDR3 reads CASSHRGLGTEAFL. As DNA, the CDR3 is TGTGCCAGCAGCCATAGAGGGCTTGGCACTGAAGCTTTCCTT.

This clonotype was recorded at least ten times. The rearrangement uses TRBV19 and TRBJ1-2, with no clear D. The V end was cut by 6 bases, the J end by 8 bases, with 19 bases between. The CDR3 length is 14 residues. Germline V gene sequence: CDR1 LNHDA, CDR2 SQIVND (reference sequence). CDR3: CASSRRGGNSGYTF. DNA of the CDR3: TGTGCCAGTAGCCGACGGGGAGGAAACAGCGGCTACACCTTC.

V usage is TRBV7-8 and J usage is TRBJ1-4, with D possibly being TRBD1 (5 bases). The CDR3 sequence is 15 residues long. Germline V gives CDR1 SGHVS, CDR2 FQNEAQ. V was pared by 0 bases and J by 7 bases, with 12 bases between. The CDR3, as DNA: TGTGCCAGCAGCTTAGCCGGGGGTATAAGTGAAAAACTGTTTTTT. Translation: CASSLAGGISEKLFF.

J is TRBJ2-5 and V is TRBV29-1, with D perhaps matching TRBD2 (6 bases). The germline CDR1 and CDR2 sequences are SQVTM and ANQGSEA. The CDR3 has 12 residues. The germline V and J ends were trimmed by 8 bases and 3 bases, with 13 bases remaining between them. As DNA, the CDR3 is TGCAGCTCCGGCGGGGATGAAGAGACCCAGTACTTC. Its translation: CSSGGDEETQYF.

The chain couples TRBV25-1 to TRBJ2-3; D unclear. CDR1 MGHDK and CDR2 SYGVNS come from the germline V gene. The CDR3 extends over 13 amino acids. Trimming took 6 bases from V and 2 from J, leaving 9 bases between them. The CDR3 sequence: CASSIVSTDTQYF. The CDR3 DNA is TGTGCCAGCAGCATAGTTTCCACAGATACGCAGTATTTT.

This clonotype was observed a few times. This chain links TRBV6-6 with TRBJ2-5; a possible D gene is TRBD1 (5 bases). CDR1 and CDR2 (germline): MNHNY, SVGAGI (reference sequence). CDR3 length: 17 amino acids. Trimming cost V 6 bases and J 3 bases, with 23 bases left between them. Here the CDR3 DNA reads TGTGCCAGCAGCCCCCGGAACATTCCGAGGACAAAAGAGACCCAGTACTTC. This gives the protein CASSPRNIPRTKETQYF.

This clonotype was counted many times. The rearrangement uses TRBV2 and TRBJ1-5; no firm D call. V lost 5 bases to trimming and J lost 5 bases, with 10 bases between them. The length of the CDR3 is 13 residues. Germline V gives CDR1 SNHLY, CDR2 FYNNEI. CDR3 in amino acids: CASSQQRDQPQHF. The DNA for the CDR3 is TGTGCCAGCAGTCAACAGAGAGATCAGCCCCAGCATTTT.

This clonotype was detected only a few times. The chain uses TRBV6-1 and TRBJ1-4; weak D call: TRBD1 (6 bases). Germline V gene lookup returns CDR1 MNHNS and CDR2 SASEGT. The CDR3 consists of 14 residues. Trimming stripped 4 bases from V and 3 bases from J, with 9 bases between. CDR3 in DNA: TGTGCCAGCAGTGGGACAGCCTCTAATGAAAAACTGTTTTTT. Translated: CASSGTASNEKLFF.

This clonotype has a handful of counts. The chain links TRBV7-9 to TRBJ1-1; tentatively, D is TRBD1 (5 bases). CDR1 is SEHNR, CDR2 FQNEAQ, per germline (reference sequence). V lost 3 bases, J lost 1 base, and 9 bases lay in between. This CDR3 has 14 residues. The CDR3 protein is CASSLGVANTEAFF. In DNA form, the CDR3 reads TGTGCCAGCAGCTTGGGGGTAGCGAACACTGAAGCTTTCTTT.

Of note for this clonotype: One end of the junction is discordant with germline, which a read error may explain. The chain couples TRBV29-1 to TRBJ2-1; 8 bases are a match to TRBD2. CDR3 size: 13 residues. Germline V gene sequence: CDR1 SQVTM, CDR2 ANQGSEA. The CDR3 is CSVGGGTHNKQFF. CDR3 DNA sequence: TGCAGCGTTGGCGGGGGGACCCACAATAAGCAGTTCTTC.

This clonotype was seen a single time. As DNA, the CDR3 is TGTGCCAGCACCTTCCGGCAGAGCACAGATACGCAGTATTTT. Protein: CASTFRQSTDTQYF. This chain uses TRBV7-3 with TRBJ2-3, with unresolved D. The V end was cut by 7 bases, the J end by 0 bases, with 11 bases between. This CDR3 region has 14 residues. Germline V CDR1 and CDR2: SGHTA, FQGTGA.

The sample holds one count of this clonotype. In DNA form, the CDR3 reads TGTGCCAGCAGCCCTGAGATCTGGGTGGAGACCCAGTACTTC. Protein: CASSPEIWVETQYF. The rearrangement uses TRBV7-8 and TRBJ2-5, with D unclear. This CDR3 has 14 residues. Trimming removed 5 bases at V and 5 bases at J, with 15 bases between. CDR1 is SGHVS and CDR2 is FQNEAQ in the germline V gene. The whole variable domain, remainder taken from reference TRBV7-8 and TRBJ2-5, is GAGVSQSPRYKVAKRGQDVALRCDPISGHVSLFWYQQALGQGPEFLTYFQNEAQLDKSGLPSDRFFAERPEGSVSTLKIQRTQQEDSAVYLCASSPEIWVETQYFGPGTRLLVL.

This clonotype was detected only a few times. Given the absence of the conserved phenylalanine or tryptophan at the CDR3 end, a read error is likely. It is unclear where the CDR3 begins or ends on the DNA, so no DNA is shown, and the CDR3 is as TCRdb lists it. This chain connects TRBV7-3 to TRBJ2-7; TRBD1 is taken as the D call from the table, unchecked against the DNA. The CDR3 spans 9 residues, counting both ends. Germline V lookup: CDR1 SGHTA, CDR2 FQGTGA. The chain's CDR3 is CASSLVGQG.

Turning to this clonotype: Since a much larger clone is just one base distant, this may be a read error. The chain joins TRBV2 to TRBJ1-1; D gene ambiguous. This CDR3 is 12 amino acids long. Per the germline V gene, CDR1 is SNHLY and CDR2 is FYNNEI. The CDR3 sequence is CAGSLGPGEAFF. The CDR3 nucleotides are TGTGCCGGCAGCCTCGGGCCGGGTGAAGCTTTCTTT. The full variable domain, its missing parts supplied by reference TRBV2 and TRBJ1-1, is EPEVTQTPSHQVTQMGQEVILRCVPISNHLYFYWYRQILGQKVEFLVSFYNNEISEKSEIFDDQFSVERPDGSNFTLKIRSTKLEDSAMYFCAGSLGPGEAFFGQGTRLTVV.

A note on this clonotype: At one end the junction does not follow the germline gene, possibly because of a read error. The rearrangement joins TRBV7-2 to TRBJ1-2; possible D gene TRBD1, 5 bases. CDR1 and CDR2 from the germline V gene are SGHTA and FQGNSA. This CDR3 has 16 amino acids. Here the CDR3 DNA reads TGTGCCAGTAGCTTAACGGGGGATCAAGTTAACTATGGCTACACCTTC. This gives the protein CASSLTGDQVNYGYTF.

The chain uses TRBV13 and TRBJ1-4; D is uncertain. V dropped 6 bases and J dropped 7 bases, with 12 bases sitting between them. Germline CDR1 reads PRHDT; CDR2 reads FYEKMQ (reference sequence). The CDR3 is made up of 13 amino acids. Here the CDR3 DNA reads TGTGCCAGCAGGCTAGGGAGTGGTGAAAAACTGTTTTTT. This encodes CASRLGSGEKLFF.

Details on this clonotype: A much larger clone differs by one base, so this may be a read error. V gene TRBV24-1 combines with J gene TRBJ2-5; 7 nucleotides align to TRBD1. This CDR3 comprises 13 residues. Per germline, CDR1 KGHDR and CDR2 SFDVKD. CDR3 sequence: CASSDNRGGTQYF. As DNA, the CDR3 is TGTGCCAGCAGTGACAACAGGGGCGGGACCCAGTACTTC.

The genes are TRBV6-5 and TRBJ1-5, with 9 bases lining up with TRBD1. The germline gives CDR1 MNHEY, CDR2 SVGAGI. The CDR3 has 15 residues. With 5 bases clipped from V and 5 bases from J, the junction kept 7 bases outside the gene matches. The CDR3 DNA follows: TGTGCCAGCAGTAGGGGGACAGGGCGGTATCAGCCCCAGCATTTT. Amino acids: CASSRGTGRYQPQHF.

At least ten counts were recorded for this clonotype. The chain uses TRBV14 and TRBJ1-6, with D hard to call. The germline V and J ends were trimmed by 1 base and 9 bases, with 10 bases remaining between them. The CDR3 runs 14 residues. CDR1 and CDR2 (germline): SGHDN, FVKESK. CDR3 sequence: CASSQAGGSSPLHF. CDR3 DNA: TGTGCCAGCAGCCAAGCAGGAGGGAGTTCACCCCTCCACTTT.

The chain links TRBV30 to TRBJ1-4; D remains ambiguous. CDR3 length: 13 amino acids. Trimming removed 4 bases at V and 5 bases at J, with 11 bases between. Germline lookup yields CDR1 GTSNPN and CDR2 SVGIG (reference sequence). CDR3 protein: CAWTHRQNEKLFF. The CDR3 DNA is TGTGCCTGGACTCATCGGCAGAATGAAAAACTGTTTTTT. Using reference TRBV30 and TRBJ1-4 for the parts outside the CDR3, the full variable domain is SQTIHQWPATLVQPVGSPLSLECTVEGTSNPNLYWYRQAAGRGLQLLFYSVGIGQISSEVPQNLSASRPQDRQFILSSKKLLLSDSGFYLCAWTHRQNEKLFFGSGTQLSVL.

The sample holds a few counts of this clonotype. The V and J genes are TRBV2 and TRBJ2-2; D remains unclear. The germline V and J ends were trimmed by 1 base and 3 bases, with 9 bases remaining between them. The CDR3 runs 15 residues. Looked up from germline, CDR1 is SNHLY and CDR2 is FYNNEI. CDR3 nucleotide sequence: TGTGCCAGCAGTGAAGGGGCAGAATACACCGGGGAGCTGTTTTTT. This gives the protein CASSEGAEYTGELFF.

The chain joins TRBV15 to TRBJ1-6; the D gene is possibly TRBD1 (5 bases). This CDR3 region has 14 residues. Trimming shortened V by 0 bases and J by 7 bases, and 7 bases separated the two germline ends. Per germline, CDR1 LNHNV and CDR2 YYDKDF (reference sequence). The CDR3 region has the DNA TGTGCCACCAGCAGAGACAGGGTGAATTCACCCCTCCACTTT. It translates to CATSRDRVNSPLHF.

The rearrangement uses TRBV30 and TRBJ1-5; D may be TRBD1 (6 bases). Trimming took off 5 bases at V and 4 bases at J, with 15 bases between the two ends. This CDR3 has 14 amino acids. Germline V lookup: CDR1 GTSNPN, CDR2 SVGIG (reference sequence). The CDR3 nucleotides are TGTGCCTGGTCCACAGGGAACCCTAATCAGCCCCAGCATTTT. Its protein product is CAWSTGNPNQPQHF.

Comments on this clonotype: A much larger clonotype is one base distant, so this may be a read error. The chain carries TRBV25-1 and TRBJ1-1; 8 nucleotides line up with TRBD1. Per germline, CDR1 MGHDK and CDR2 SYGVNS. This CDR3 contains 15 residues. With V trimmed by 1 base and J by 3 bases, 4 bases remained unmatched. Written as DNA, the CDR3 is TGTGCCAGCAGTGAATCTTACAGGGGGTACACTGAAGCTTTCTTT. Residues: CASSESYRGYTEAFF. The full variable domain, rest sourced from reference TRBV25-1 and TRBJ1-1, is EADIYQTPRYLVIGTGKKITLECSQTMGHDKMYWYQQDPGMELHLIHYSYGVNSTEKGDLSSESTVSRIRTEHFPLTLESARPSHTSQYLCASSESYRGYTEAFFGQGTRLTVV.

V gene TRBV29-1 combines with J gene TRBJ2-7, with D possibly being TRBD1 (6 bases). Germline CDR1 reads SQVTM; CDR2 reads ANQGSEA. V was trimmed by 7 bases and J by 3 bases, leaving 13 bases between them. The CDR3 is made up of 12 amino acids. The CDR3 region is CSEWGQSYEQYF. CDR3 bases: TGCAGCGAGTGGGGGCAGAGCTACGAGCAGTACTTC.